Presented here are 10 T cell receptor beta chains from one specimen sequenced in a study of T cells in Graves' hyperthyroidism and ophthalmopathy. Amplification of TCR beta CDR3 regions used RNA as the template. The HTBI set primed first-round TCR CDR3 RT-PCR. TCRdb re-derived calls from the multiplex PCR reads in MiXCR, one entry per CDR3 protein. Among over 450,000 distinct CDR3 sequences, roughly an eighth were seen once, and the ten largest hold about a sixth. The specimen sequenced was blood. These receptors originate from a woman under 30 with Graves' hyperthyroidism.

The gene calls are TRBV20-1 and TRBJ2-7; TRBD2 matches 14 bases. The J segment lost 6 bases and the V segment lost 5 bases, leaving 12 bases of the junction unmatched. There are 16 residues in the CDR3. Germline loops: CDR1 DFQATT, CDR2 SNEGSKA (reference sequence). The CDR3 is CSAPPGGGLAGVEQYF. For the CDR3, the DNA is TGCAGTGCTCCTCCCGGGGGGGGACTAGCGGGAGTCGAGCAGTACTTC.

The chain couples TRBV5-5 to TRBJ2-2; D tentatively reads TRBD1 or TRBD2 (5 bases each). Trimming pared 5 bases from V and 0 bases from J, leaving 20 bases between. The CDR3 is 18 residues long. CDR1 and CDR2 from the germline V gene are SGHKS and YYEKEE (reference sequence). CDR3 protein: CASSPPRGTVPNTGELFF. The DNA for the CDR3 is TGTGCCAGCAGTCCCCCGCGAGGGACCGTGCCGAACACCGGGGAGCTGTTTTTT.

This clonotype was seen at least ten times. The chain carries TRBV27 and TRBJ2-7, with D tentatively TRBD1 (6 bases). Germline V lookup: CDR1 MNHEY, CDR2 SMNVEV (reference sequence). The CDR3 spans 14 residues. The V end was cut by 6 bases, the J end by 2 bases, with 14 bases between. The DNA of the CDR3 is TGTGCCAGCAGGGATACAGGGCCCCCCTACGAGCAGTACGTC. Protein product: CASRDTGPPYEQYV.

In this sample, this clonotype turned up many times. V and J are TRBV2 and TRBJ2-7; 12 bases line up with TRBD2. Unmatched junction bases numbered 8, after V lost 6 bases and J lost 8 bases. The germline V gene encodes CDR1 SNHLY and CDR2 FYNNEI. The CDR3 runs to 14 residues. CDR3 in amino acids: CASRPGLAGTQQYV. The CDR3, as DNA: TGTGCCAGCAGACCGGGACTAGCGGGTACCCAGCAGTACGTC.

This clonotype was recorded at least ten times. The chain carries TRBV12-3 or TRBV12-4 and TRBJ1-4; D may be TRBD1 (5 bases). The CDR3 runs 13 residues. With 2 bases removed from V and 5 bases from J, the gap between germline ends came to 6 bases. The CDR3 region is CASSLKGNEKLFF. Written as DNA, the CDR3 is TGTGCCAGCAGTTTAAAGGGGAATGAAAAACTGTTTTTT.

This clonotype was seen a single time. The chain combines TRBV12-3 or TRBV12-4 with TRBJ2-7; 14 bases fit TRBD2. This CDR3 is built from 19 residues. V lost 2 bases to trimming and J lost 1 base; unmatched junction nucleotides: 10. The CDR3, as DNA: TGTGCCAGCAGTTTATTGGGACTAGCGGGAGTGGGGGCTTCCTACGAGCAGTACTTC. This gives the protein CASSLLGLAGVGASYEQYF.

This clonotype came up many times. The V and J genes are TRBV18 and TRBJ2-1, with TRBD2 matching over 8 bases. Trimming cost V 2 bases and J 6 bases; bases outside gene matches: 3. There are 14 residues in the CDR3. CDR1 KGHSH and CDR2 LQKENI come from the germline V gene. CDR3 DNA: TGTGCCAGCTCACCAGGACTAGCCCCCAATGAGCAGTTCTTC. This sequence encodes CASSPGLAPNEQFF.

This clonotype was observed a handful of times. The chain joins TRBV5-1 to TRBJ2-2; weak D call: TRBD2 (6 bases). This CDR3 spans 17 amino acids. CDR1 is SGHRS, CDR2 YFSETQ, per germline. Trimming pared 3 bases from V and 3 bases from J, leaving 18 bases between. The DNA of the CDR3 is TGCGCCAGCAGCTCGCCCTGGGGGGTAGAGGACACCGGGGAGCTGTTTTTT. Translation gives CASSSPWGVEDTGELFF.

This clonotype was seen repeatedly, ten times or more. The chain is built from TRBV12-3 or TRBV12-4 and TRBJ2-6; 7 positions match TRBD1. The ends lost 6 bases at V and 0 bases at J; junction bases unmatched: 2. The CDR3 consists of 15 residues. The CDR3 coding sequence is TGTGCCAGCAGGACAGGGCGCTCTGGGGCCAACGTCCTGACTTTC. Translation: CASRTGRSGANVLTF.

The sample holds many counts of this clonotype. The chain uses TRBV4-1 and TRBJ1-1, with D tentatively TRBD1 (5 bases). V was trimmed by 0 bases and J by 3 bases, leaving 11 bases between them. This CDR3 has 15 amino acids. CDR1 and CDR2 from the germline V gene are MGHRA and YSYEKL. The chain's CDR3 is CASSQEDAGYTEAFF. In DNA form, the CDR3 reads TGCGCCAGCAGCCAAGAGGACGCAGGGTACACTGAAGCTTTCTTT.